This T cell receptor (beta chain) was profiled in a study of blood T cell repertoires in COVID-19 (TCRdb year 2020). With regard to the full study: Collaborator samples came from the United States, Italy and Spain and covered acute and convalescent phases of COVID-19. The prospective study material was composed of cDNA or gDNA derived from T cells, B-cell-depleted T cells, or PBMCs. The dataset comprised deeply sampled blood TCRbeta repertoires from subjects exposed to, actively infected with, or recovered from COVID-19. The repertoires were made available in a free public database intended to serve as a resource for research on the immune response to SARS-CoV-2. Samples came from the ongoing ImmuneRACE study (first 160 participants) plus 1,254 subjects from 6 global collaborators. Sample metadata almost always included a de-identified subject ID, COVID-19 status, age in years and sex. Where HLA class I and class II types were available, the types were taken from metadata supplied by the sample provider, not from assay-based typing. Broader findings and caveats from the paper: How much clinical and demographic metadata was included differed by source and by participant, and the metadata was provided uncurated.

Of note for this clone: Its antigen remains unidentified. No much larger clone is present one base from it, and per-base qualities are unavailable.

The collaborating institutions used their own protocols to collect whole blood in K2EDTA tubes. For TCRbeta analysis, collaborators shipped samples in one of three forms: frozen whole blood, isolated PBMCs, or DNA extracted from either of those sample types. V is pruned by 0 bases and J by 4 bases, leaving 6 bases of the junction without a gene match. Reading the germline V gene gives CDR1 SGDLS and CDR2 YYNGEE. Including the terminal cysteine and phenylalanine, the CDR3 comprises 16 residues. The CDR3 DNA has 48 bases and is translated from base 1. TCRbeta CDR3 regions were amplified from genomic DNA by means of the immunoSEQ Assay, a bias-controlled multiplex PCR. The original methods were these. The number of nucleated cells in each sample was estimated from the amplification of reference gene primers within the assay. To quantify the absolute abundance of each unique TCRbeta CDR3 rearrangement, sequence reads were collapsed and filtered. Productive Simpson clonality was computed per sample as the square root of Simpson's diversity index over productive rearrangements. In TCRdb, the immuneACCESS table is reduced to in-frame sequences with V and J assigned. These tables do not hold every clone; where another copy was compared, an unresolved V gene accounts for under half, and the others remain unexplained. V and J calls and clone size are copied from that table; D and trimming were computed from the DNA. The sample table lists about 220,000 clones, under 90% of them with a count of one. The leading ten clones occupy about 20% of the sample.

The receptor was isolated from a man aged 25 to 40 with active or convalescent COVID-19. The rearrangement joined TRBV9 to TRBJ2-2; TRBD2 aligns with 7 central bases. The sample consisted of peripheral blood. DNA sequence: TGTGCCAGCAGCGTAGGCGCTAGCGGAACCACCGGGGAGCTGTTTTTT. It encodes CASSVGASGTTGELFF.